The 13 T cell receptor beta chains below all came from one sample that was sequenced in a study of T cell responses to AZD1222 COVID-19 vaccine. This table comes from immunoSEQ multiplex PCR, and its TCRdb copy is limited to in-frame clones, with some not included. The sample lists about 40,000 clones; 88% were seen once. Source: peripheral blood, taken 28 days after the second dose of the MenACWY control vaccine. These receptors all come from an adult who received the MenACWY meningococcal vaccine as a control.

This chain connects TRBV4-2 to TRBJ2-7, with TRBD2 matching 12 bases. Germline-derived CDR1 and CDR2 are LGHNA and YNFKEQ. CDR3 length equals 15 residues. The J segment lost 2 bases and the V segment lost 5 bases, leaving 4 bases of the junction unmatched. The CDR3 DNA follows: TGTGCCAGCAGCGCCCGACTAGCGGGGGCCTACGAGCAGTACTTC. Protein product: CASSARLAGAYEQYF.

The V and J genes are TRBV11-2 and TRBJ2-5; D is perhaps TRBD1 (5 bases). V was trimmed by 2 bases and J by 5 bases, leaving 15 bases between them. The CDR3 has 15 residues. In germline, CDR1 is SGHAT, CDR2 FQNNGV. CDR3 amino acids: CASSLFKGREETQYF. CDR3 nucleotides: TGTGCCAGCAGCTTATTTAAGGGGCGCGAGGAGACCCAGTACTTC. The whole variable domain, filled in from reference TRBV11-2 and TRBJ2-5, reads EAGVAQSPRYKIIEKRQSVAFWCNPISGHATLYWYQQILGQGPKLLIQFQNNGVVDDSQLPKDRFSAERLKGVDSTLKIQPAKLEDSAVYLCASSLFKGREETQYFGPGTRLLVL.

The rearrangement links TRBV5-1 to TRBJ1-1; D is uncertain. Germline V lookup: CDR1 SGHRS, CDR2 YFSETQ. V lost 0 bases to trimming and J lost 7 bases, with 7 bases between them. The CDR3 is 12 amino acids. CDR3 in DNA: TGCGCCAGCAGCTTGGATGGTCTTGAAGCTTTCTTT. This gives the protein CASSLDGLEAFF. Variable domain in full (rest from reference TRBV5-1 and TRBJ1-1): KAGVTQTPRYLIKTRGQQVTLSCSPISGHRSVSWYQQTPGQGLQFLFEYFSETQRNKGNFPGRFSGRQFSNSRSEMNVSTLELGDSALYLCASSLDGLEAFFGQGTRLTVV.

In its sample, this clone was seen once. This sequence joins TRBV7-3 and TRBJ2-1; D possibly corresponds to TRBD1 (6 bases). Germline V gives CDR1 SGHTA, CDR2 FQGTGA. V gave up 4 bases and J gave up 4 bases, with 8 bases separating them. This CDR3 spans 13 amino acids. DNA of the CDR3: TGTGCCAGCAGCTCACAGGGTTACAATGAGCAGTTCTTC. Amino acid sequence: CASSSQGYNEQFF.

The chain is built from TRBV5-4 and TRBJ1-2; D is unresolved. The CDR3 sequence is 13 residues long. Germline V CDR1 and CDR2: SGHNT, YYREEE (reference sequence). The V gene lost 4 bases and the J gene lost 4 bases, with 11 bases spanning the gap. The CDR3 region is CASSLVGLYGYTF. As DNA, the CDR3 is TGTGCCAGCAGCCTGGTTGGACTCTATGGCTACACCTTC.

The genes are TRBV15 and TRBJ2-7, with D maybe TRBD2 (5 bases). The germline CDR1 and CDR2 sequences are LNHNV and YYDKDF (reference sequence). This CDR3 comprises 13 residues. Between the trimmed V and J ends, which lost 5 bases and 6 bases, there was a span of 14 bases. The CDR3 reads CATSRGRVREQYF. The CDR3 bases are TGTGCCACCAGCCGGGGTAGGGTCCGCGAGCAGTACTTC.

The chain carries TRBV5-1 and TRBJ1-2; D remains ambiguous. V lost 2 bases, J lost 6 bases, and 8 bases lay in between. Germline-derived CDR1 and CDR2 are SGHRS and YFSETQ. This CDR3 has 12 residues. The CDR3 spells CASSFGQHGYTF. The CDR3 DNA sequence: TGCGCCAGCAGCTTCGGTCAGCATGGCTACACCTTC.

This clone was observed a few times. The chain joins TRBV19 to TRBJ2-1; 11 nucleotides match TRBD1. The CDR3 loop spans 13 amino acids. Unmatched junction bases numbered 1, after V lost 5 bases and J lost 7 bases. The germline CDR1 and CDR2 sequences are LNHDA and SQIVND (reference sequence). For the CDR3, the DNA is TGTGCCAGTAGTCGGGACAGGGGGAATGAGCAGTTCTTC. Translating it yields CASSRDRGNEQFF.

This clone is a singleton in its sample. The rearrangement uses TRBV19 and TRBJ2-1, with 12 bases lining up with TRBD2. The CDR3 contains 16 residues. Trimming took 6 bases from V and 12 from J; bases not matched to a gene: 15. Germline V gene sequence: CDR1 LNHDA, CDR2 SQIVND (reference sequence). In DNA, the CDR3 is TGTGCCAGTAGCCAAACTCTAGCGGGAGGGGTTGTTGGGCAGTTCTTC. This sequence encodes CASSQTLAGGVVGQFF.

This chain links TRBV28 with TRBJ2-7; TRBD2 matches at 11 bases. This CDR3 spans 15 amino acids. Per the germline V gene, CDR1 is MDHEN and CDR2 is SYDVKM. V dropped 6 bases and J dropped 3; count of bases not matched to a gene: 7. CDR3 nucleotide sequence: TGTGCCAGCAGCCCACGAACTAGCGGGAGCTACGAGCAGTACTTC. Translated, it gives CASSPRTSGSYEQYF.

This clone was seen just once. V gene TRBV23-1 combines with J gene TRBJ2-7; TRBD2 might be the D (7 bases). TRBV23-1 is recorded as an ORF, its role being uncertain. Trimming removed 2 bases from V and 3 bases from J, with 11 bases in between. This CDR3 spans 14 amino acids. The CDR3 protein is CASSQEGGGYEQYF. For the CDR3, the DNA is TGCGCCAGCAGTCAAGAGGGAGGGGGCTACGAGCAGTACTTC.

The rearrangement links TRBV7-9 to TRBJ2-7; 9 bases agree with TRBD1. Trimming at V came to 5 bases and at J to 3 bases, leaving 8 bases not matched to a gene. Germline V CDR1 and CDR2: SEHNR, FQNEAQ (reference sequence). There are 15 residues in the CDR3. In DNA, the CDR3 is TGTGCCAGCAGCCCTCCGGGACAGGGCCTCTACGAGCAGTACTTC. This translates into CASSPPGQGLYEQYF. The full variable domain, rest sourced from reference TRBV7-9 and TRBJ2-7, is DTGVSQNPRHKITKRGQNVTFRCDPISEHNRLYWYRQTLGQGPEFLTYFQNEAQLEKSRLLSDRFSAERPKGSFSTLEIQRTEQGDSAMYLCASSPPGQGLYEQYFGPGTRLTVT.

The J gene is TRBJ2-1, the V gene TRBV9, with TRBD2 matching over 11 bases. V gave up 4 bases and J gave up 6 bases; unmatched junction bases: 6. The CDR3 is 15 residues long. The germline gives CDR1 SGDLS, CDR2 YYNGEE. DNA of the CDR3: TGTGCCAGCAGCCTCACTAGCGGGAGTACCAATGAGCAGTTCTTC. It encodes CASSLTSGSTNEQFF.